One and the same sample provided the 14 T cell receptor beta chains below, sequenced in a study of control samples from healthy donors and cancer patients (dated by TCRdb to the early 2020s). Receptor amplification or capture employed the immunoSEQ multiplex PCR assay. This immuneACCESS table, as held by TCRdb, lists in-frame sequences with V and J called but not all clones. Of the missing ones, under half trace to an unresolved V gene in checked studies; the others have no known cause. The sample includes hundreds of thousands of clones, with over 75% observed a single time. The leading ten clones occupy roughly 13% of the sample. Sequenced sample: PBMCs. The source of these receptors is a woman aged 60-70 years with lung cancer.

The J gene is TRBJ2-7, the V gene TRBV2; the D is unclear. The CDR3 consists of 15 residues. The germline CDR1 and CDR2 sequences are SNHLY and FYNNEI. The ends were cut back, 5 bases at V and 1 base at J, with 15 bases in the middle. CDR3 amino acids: CASSTSTLFSYEQYF. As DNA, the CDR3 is TGTGCCAGCAGTACCAGTACCCTCTTTTCCTACGAGCAGTACTTC.

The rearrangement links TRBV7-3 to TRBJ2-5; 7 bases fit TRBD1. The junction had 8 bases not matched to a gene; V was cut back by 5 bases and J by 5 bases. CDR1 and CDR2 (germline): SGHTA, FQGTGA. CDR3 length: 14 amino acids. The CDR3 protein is CASSRTGVGETQYF. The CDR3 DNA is TGTGCCAGCAGCCGTACAGGGGTTGGGGAGACCCAGTACTTC.

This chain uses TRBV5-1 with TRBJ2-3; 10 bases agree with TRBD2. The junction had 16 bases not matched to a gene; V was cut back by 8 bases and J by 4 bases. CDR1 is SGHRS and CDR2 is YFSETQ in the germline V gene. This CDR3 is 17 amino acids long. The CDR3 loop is CASAPGPSGGSPDTQYF. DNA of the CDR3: TGCGCCAGTGCCCCTGGCCCTAGCGGGGGATCCCCAGATACGCAGTATTTT.

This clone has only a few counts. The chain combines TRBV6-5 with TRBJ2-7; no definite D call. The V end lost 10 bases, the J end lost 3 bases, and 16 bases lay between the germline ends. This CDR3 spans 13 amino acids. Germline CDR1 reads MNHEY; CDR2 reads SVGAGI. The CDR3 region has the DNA TGTGCCACCCGAATCGAGGCGTTCTACGAGCAGTACTTC. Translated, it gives CATRIEAFYEQYF.

This CDR3 is CASSQGARETQYF. The CDR3 nucleotides read TGTGCCAGCAGTCAGGGGGCGCGGGAGACCCAGTACTTC. This chain connects TRBV7-7 to TRBJ2-5; 8 bases map to TRBD1. The V segment lost 6 bases and the J segment 5 bases; nucleotides outside the gene matches: 5. The V gene's germline CDR1 is SSHAT and CDR2 FNYEAQ (reference sequence). CDR3 length equals 13 residues.

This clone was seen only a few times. CDR3 in amino acids: CASRAAGLSGELFF. The CDR3 DNA sequence: TGTGCCAGCAGGGCAGCCGGACTTTCGGGGGAGCTGTTTTTT. V gene TRBV2 combines with J gene TRBJ2-2; possible D gene TRBD2, 5 bases. V was trimmed by 6 bases and J by 8 bases, leaving 16 bases between them. CDR1 and CDR2 (germline): SNHLY, FYNNEI. The CDR3 length is 14 residues. Complete variable domain (other parts from reference TRBV2 and TRBJ2-2): EPEVTQTPSHQVTQMGQEVILRCVPISNHLYFYWYRQILGQKVEFLVSFYNNEISEKSEIFDDQFSVERPDGSNFTLKIRSTKLEDSAMYFCASRAAGLSGELFFGEGSRLTVL.

CDR3 nucleotide sequence: TGTGCCAGCAGCATACTAGCGGGGGCGTTCACCGGGGAGCTGTTTTTT. It yields the protein CASSILAGAFTGELFF. This chain connects TRBV9 to TRBJ2-2, with TRBD2 matching over 11 bases. The CDR3 loop spans 16 amino acids. With V trimmed by 4 bases and J by 4 bases, 6 bases remained unmatched. CDR1 SGDLS and CDR2 YYNGEE come from the germline V gene.

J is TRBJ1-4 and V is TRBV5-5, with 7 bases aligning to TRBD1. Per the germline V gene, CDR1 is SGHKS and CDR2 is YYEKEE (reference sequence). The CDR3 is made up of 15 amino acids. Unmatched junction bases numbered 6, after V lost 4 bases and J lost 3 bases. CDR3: CASSLGQVSNEKLFF. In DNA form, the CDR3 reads TGTGCCAGCAGCCTAGGACAGGTTTCTAATGAAAAACTGTTTTTT.

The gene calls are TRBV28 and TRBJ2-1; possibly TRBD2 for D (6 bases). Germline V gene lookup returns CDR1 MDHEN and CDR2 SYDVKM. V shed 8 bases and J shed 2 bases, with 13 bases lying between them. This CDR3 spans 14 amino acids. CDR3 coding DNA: TGTGCCAGCTATGGAGGGAACGCCTACAATGAGCAGTTCTTC. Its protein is CASYGGNAYNEQFF. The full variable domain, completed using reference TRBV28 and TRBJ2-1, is DVKVTQSSRYLVKRTGEKVFLECVQDMDHENMFWYRQDPGLGLRLIYFSYDVKMKEKGDIPEGYSVSREKKERFSLILESASTNQTSMYLCASYGGNAYNEQFFGPGTRLTVL.

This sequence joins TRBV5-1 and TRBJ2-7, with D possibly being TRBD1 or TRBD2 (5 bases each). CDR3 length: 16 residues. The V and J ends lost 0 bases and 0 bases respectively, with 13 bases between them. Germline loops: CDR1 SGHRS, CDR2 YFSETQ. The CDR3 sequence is CASSLGGAGSSYEQYF. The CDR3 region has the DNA TGCGCCAGCAGCTTGGGAGGGGCAGGGAGCTCCTACGAGCAGTACTTC.

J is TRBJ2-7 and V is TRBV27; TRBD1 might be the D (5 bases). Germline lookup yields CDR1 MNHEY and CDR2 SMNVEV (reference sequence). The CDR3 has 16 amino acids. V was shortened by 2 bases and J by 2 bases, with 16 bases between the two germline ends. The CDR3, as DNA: TGTGCCAGCAGTTTAAAACAGGATCCACGGGCCTACGAGCAGTACTTC. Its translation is CASSLKQDPRAYEQYF.

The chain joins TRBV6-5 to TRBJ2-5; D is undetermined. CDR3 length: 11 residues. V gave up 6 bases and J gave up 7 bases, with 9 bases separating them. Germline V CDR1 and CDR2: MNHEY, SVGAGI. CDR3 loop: CASRTVGTQYF. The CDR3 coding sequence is TGTGCCAGCAGGACCGTCGGGACCCAGTACTTC.

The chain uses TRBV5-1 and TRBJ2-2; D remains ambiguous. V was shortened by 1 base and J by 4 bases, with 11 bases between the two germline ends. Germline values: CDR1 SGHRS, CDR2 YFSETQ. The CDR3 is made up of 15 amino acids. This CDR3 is CASSLSGVSTGELFF. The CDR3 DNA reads TGCGCCAGCAGCTTGTCGGGTGTGAGCACCGGGGAGCTGTTTTTT.

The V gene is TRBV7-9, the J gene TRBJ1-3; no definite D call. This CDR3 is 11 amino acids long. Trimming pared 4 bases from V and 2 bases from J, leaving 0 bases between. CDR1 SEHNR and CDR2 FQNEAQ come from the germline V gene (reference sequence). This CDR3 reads CASSSGNTIYF. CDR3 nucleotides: TGTGCCAGCAGCTCTGGAAACACCATATATTTT.